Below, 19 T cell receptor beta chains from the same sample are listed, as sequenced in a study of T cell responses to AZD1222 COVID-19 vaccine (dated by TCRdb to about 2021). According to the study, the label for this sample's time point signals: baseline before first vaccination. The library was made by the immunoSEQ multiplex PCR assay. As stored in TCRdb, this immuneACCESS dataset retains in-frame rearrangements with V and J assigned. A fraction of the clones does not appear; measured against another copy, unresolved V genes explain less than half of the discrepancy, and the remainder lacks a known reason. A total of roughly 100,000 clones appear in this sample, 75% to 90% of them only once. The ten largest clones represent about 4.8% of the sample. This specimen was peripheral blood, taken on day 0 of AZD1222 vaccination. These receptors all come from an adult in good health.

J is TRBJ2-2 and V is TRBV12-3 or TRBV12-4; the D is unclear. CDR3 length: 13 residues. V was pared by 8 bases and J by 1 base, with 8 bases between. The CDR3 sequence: CASSERNTGELFF. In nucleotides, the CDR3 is TGTGCCAGCTCGGAGCGGAACACCGGGGAGCTGTTTTTT.

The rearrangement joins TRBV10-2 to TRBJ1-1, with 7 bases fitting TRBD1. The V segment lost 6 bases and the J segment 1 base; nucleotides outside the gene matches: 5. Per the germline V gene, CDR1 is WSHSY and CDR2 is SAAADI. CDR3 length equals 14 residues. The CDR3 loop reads CASSLTGRNTEAFF. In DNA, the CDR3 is TGCGCCAGCAGCTTGACAGGGCGGAACACTGAAGCTTTCTTT.

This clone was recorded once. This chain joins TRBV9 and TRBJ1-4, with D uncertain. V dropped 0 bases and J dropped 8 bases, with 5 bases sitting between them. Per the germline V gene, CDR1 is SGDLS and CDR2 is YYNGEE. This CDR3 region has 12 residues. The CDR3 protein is CASSVGEEKLFF. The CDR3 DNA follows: TGTGCCAGCAGCGTAGGGGAGGAAAAACTGTTTTTT. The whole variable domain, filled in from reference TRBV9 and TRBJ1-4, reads DSGVTQTPKHLITATGQRVTLRCSPRSGDLSVYWYQQSLDQGLQFLIQYYNGEERAKGNILERFSAQQFPDLHSELNLSSLELGDSALYFCASSVGEEKLFFGSGTQLSVL.

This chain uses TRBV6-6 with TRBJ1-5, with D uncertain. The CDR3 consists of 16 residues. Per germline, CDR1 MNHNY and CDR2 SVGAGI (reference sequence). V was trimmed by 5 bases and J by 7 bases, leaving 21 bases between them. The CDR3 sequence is CASSRTGPMGRQPQHF. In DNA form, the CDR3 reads TGTGCCAGCAGTCGAACCGGGCCGATGGGGAGGCAGCCCCAGCATTTT.

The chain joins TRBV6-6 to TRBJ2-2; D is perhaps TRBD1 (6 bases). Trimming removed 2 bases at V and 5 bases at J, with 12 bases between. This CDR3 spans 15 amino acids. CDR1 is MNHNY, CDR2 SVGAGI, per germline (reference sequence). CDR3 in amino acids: CASSYDRLGTGELFF. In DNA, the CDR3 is TGTGCCAGCAGTTACGACAGGCTTGGGACCGGGGAGCTGTTTTTT.

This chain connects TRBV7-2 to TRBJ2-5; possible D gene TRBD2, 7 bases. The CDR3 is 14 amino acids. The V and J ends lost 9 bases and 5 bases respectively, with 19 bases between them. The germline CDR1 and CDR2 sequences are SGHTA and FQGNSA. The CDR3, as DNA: TGTGCCAGTAGACCGGGGGGCACTACGGAGACCCAGTACTTC. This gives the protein CASRPGGTTETQYF.

CDR3 protein: CASSLDGVGTIYF. In DNA, the CDR3 is TGTGCCAGCAGCTTAGACGGTGTGGGCACCATATATTTT. The J gene is TRBJ1-3, the V gene TRBV11-2; D ambiguous. Trimming shortened V by 0 bases and J by 9 bases, and 9 bases separated the two germline ends. CDR1 and CDR2 (germline): SGHAT, FQNNGV. This CDR3 is built from 13 residues.

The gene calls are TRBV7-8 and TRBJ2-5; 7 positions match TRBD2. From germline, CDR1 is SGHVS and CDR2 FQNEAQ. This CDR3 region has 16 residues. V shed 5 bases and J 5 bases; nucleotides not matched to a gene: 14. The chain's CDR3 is CASSPLVGRERETQYF. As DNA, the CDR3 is TGTGCCAGCAGCCCTCTGGTGGGGCGGGAGCGGGAGACCCAGTACTTC.

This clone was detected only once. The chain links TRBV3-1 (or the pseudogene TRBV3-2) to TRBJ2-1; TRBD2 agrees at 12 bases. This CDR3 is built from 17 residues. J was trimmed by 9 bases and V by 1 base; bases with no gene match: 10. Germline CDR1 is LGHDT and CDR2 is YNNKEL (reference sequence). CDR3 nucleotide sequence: TGTGCCAGCAGCCAAGTTTATCTAGCGGGAGGGAAGAGTGAGCAGTTCTTC. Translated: CASSQVYLAGGKSEQFF.

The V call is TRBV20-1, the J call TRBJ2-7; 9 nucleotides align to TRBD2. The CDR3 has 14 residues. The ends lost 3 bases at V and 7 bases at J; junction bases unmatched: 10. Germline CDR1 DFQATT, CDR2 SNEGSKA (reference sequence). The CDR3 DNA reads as TGCAGTGCTAGTGGCGCGGGAGGGCCGGTTGAGCAGTACTTC. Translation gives CSASGAGGPVEQYF.

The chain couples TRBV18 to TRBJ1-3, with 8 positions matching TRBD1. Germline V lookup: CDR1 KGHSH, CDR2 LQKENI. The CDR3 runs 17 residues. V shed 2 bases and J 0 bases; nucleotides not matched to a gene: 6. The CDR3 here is CASSPGQGPSSGNTIYF. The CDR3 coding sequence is TGTGCCAGCTCACCAGGACAGGGACCCTCCTCTGGAAACACCATATATTTT.

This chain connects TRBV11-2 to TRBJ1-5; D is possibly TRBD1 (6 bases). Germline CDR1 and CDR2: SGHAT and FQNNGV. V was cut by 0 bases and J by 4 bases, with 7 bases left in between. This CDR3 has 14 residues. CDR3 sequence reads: CASSLETGNQPQHF. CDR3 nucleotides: TGTGCCAGCAGCTTAGAAACAGGGAATCAGCCCCAGCATTTT. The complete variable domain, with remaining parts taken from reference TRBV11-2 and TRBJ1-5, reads EAGVAQSPRYKIIEKRQSVAFWCNPISGHATLYWYQQILGQGPKLLIQFQNNGVVDDSQLPKDRFSAERLKGVDSTLKIQPAKLEDSAVYLCASSLETGNQPQHFGDGTRLSIL.

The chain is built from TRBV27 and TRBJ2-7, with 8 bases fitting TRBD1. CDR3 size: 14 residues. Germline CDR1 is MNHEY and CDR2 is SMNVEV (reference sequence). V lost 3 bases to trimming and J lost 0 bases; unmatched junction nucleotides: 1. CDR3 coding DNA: TGTGCCAGCAGTTTCCAGGGGGCCTCCTACGAGCAGTACTTC. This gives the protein CASSFQGASYEQYF.

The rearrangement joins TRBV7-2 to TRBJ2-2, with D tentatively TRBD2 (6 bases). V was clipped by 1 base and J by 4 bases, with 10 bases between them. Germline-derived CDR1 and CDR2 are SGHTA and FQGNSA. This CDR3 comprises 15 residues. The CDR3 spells CASSLVGGGTGELFF. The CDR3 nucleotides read TGTGCCAGCAGCTTAGTTGGGGGAGGCACCGGGGAGCTGTTTTTT.

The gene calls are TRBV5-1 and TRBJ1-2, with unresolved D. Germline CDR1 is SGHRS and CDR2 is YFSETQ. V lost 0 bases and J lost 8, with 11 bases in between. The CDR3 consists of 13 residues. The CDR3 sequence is CASSLEVIRGYTF. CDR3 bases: TGCGCCAGCAGCTTGGAAGTCATCCGAGGCTACACCTTC.

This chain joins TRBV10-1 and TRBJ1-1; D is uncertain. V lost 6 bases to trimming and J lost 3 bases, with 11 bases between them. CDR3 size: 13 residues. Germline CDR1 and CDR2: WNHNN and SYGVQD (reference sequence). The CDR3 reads CASSRSRYTEAFF. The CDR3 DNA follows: TGCGCCAGCAGCAGGAGTAGGTACACTGAAGCTTTCTTT.

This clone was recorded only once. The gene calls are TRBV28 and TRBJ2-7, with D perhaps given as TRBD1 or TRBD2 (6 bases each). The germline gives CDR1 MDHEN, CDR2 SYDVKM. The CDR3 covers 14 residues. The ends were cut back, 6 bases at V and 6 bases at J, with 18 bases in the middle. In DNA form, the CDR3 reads TGTGCCAGCAGCAAACCGGGGGCCCCGCGCGAGCAGTACTTC. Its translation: CASSKPGAPREQYF.

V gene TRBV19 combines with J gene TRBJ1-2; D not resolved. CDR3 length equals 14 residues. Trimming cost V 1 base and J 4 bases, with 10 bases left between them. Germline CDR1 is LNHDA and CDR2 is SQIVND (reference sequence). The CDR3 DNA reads TGTGCCAGTAGTATAGCGACAAGCGTCTATGGCTACACCTTC. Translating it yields CASSIATSVYGYTF.

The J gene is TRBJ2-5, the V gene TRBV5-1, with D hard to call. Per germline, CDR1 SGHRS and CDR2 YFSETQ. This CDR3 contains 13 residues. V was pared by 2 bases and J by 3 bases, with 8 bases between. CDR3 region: CASSLPGKETQYF. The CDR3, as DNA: TGCGCCAGCAGCTTACCAGGCAAAGAGACCCAGTACTTC. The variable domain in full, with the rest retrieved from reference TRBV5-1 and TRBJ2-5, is KAGVTQTPRYLIKTRGQQVTLSCSPISGHRSVSWYQQTPGQGLQFLFEYFSETQRNKGNFPGRFSGRQFSNSRSEMNVSTLELGDSALYLCASSLPGKETQYFGPGTRLLVL.